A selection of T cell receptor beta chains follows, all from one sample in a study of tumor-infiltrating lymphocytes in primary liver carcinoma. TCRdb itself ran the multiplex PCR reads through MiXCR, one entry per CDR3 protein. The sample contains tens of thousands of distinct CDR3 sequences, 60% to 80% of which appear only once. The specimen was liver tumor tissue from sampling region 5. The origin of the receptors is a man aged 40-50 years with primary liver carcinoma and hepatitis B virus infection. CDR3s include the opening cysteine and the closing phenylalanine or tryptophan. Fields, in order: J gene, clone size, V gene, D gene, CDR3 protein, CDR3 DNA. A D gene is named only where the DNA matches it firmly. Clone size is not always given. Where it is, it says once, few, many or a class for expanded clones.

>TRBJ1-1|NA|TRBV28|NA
CGSTQMAVDTEAFF
TGTGGCAGCACCCAAATGGCGGTTGACACCGAAGCTTTCTTT
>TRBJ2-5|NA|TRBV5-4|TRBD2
CVSSLSGDGQDIQYF
TGTGTCAGCAGCTTGAGCGGGGACGGCCAAGACATCCAGTACTTC
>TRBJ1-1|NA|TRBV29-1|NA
CSVGPEWGMNTEASF
TGCAGCGTTGGACCCGAGTGGGGTATGAACACTGAAGCTTCCTTT
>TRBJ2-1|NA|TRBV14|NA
CASSAVEGWVNNEQFF
TGTGCCAGCAGTGCTGTAGAGGGATGGGTTAACAATGAGCAGTTCTTC
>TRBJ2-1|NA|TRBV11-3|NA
CASSLGEGANSFNEQLF
TGTGCCAGCAGTTTAGGGGAAGGCGCTAACTCCTTCAATGAGCAGCTCTTC
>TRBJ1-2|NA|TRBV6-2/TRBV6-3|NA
CASNYPVVGSGGGHTF
TGTGCCAGCAATTACCCCGTAGTGGGCTCCGGAGGTGGCCACACCTTC
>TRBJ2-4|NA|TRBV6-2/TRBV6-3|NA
CTSSRRGGENIQYF
TGTACCAGCAGTCGCCGGGGAGGCGAAAACATTCAGTACTTC
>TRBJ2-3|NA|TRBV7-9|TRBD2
CDSSPLAAGDDTQYF
TGTGACAGCAGTCCACTGGCAGCGGGAGATGATACGCAGTATTTT
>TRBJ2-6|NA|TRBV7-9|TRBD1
CSSSRTGSGANALTF
TGTTCCAGCAGCCGGACAGGATCTGGGGCCAACGCCCTGACTTTC
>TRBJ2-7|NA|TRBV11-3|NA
CASGVRQSYEQYF
TGTGCCAGCGGCGTGAGACAGTCCTACGAACAGTACTTC
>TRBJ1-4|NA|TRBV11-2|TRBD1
CASSLVQGAEKLFF
TGTGCCAGCAGCTTGGTACAGGGGGCTGAAAAACTGTTTTTT
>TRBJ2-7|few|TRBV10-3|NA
CAISEAGQEQYF
TGTGCCATCAGTGAAGCCGGGCAAGAGCAGTACTTC
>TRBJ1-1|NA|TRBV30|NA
CAWRFVMKTVAFF
TGTGCCTGGAGATTCGTCATGAAGACTGTAGCTTTCTTT
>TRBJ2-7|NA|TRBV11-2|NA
CASSPPYETQRTYF
TGTGCCAGCAGCCCGCCATATGAAACTCAACGGACTTACTTC
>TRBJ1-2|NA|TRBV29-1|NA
CSVEVDGPDIGYTF
TGCAGCGTTGAGGTCGACGGACCCGATATTGGCTACACCTTC
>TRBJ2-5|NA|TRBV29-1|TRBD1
CSAPLGQGETQYF
TGCAGTGCCCCACTAGGACAGGGAGAGACCCAGTACTTC
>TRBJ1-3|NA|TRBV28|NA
CASSLQDWGAGNTIYF
TGTGCCAGCAGTCTCCAAGACTGGGGCGCAGGAAACACCATATATTTT
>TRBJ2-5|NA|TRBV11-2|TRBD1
CASSSGQGSQGAQYF
TGTGCCAGCAGCTCGGGACAGGGATCCCAAGGGGCCCAGTATTTC
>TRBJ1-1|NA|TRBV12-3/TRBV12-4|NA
CVSSFKSGTEAVF
TGTGTCAGCAGTTTCAAAAGCGGCACTGAAGCTGTCTTT
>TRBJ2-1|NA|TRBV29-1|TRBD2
CSGTSGKLHEQYF
TGCAGCGGGACTAGCGGGAAGCTCCATGAGCAATACTTC
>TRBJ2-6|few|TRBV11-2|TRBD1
CASNMGGDRGISLSGTNVLTF
TGTGCCAGCAACATGGGGGGAGACAGGGGCATTTCCCTTTCTGGGACCAACGTCCTGACTTTC
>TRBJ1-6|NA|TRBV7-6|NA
CASSLAPQGSSPLHF
TGTGCCAGCAGCTTAGCGCCACAAGGGAGTTCACCCCTCCACTTT
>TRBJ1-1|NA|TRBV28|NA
CANSLATTGNTEAFF
TGTGCCAACAGTTTAGCAACAACAGGGAACACTGAAGCCTTCTTT
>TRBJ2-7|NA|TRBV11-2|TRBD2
CACSPGGYEQYF
TGTGCCTGCAGTCCCGGGGGGTACGAACAGTACTTC
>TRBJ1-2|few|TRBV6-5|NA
CVSSPPGSHGYTF
TGTGTCAGTAGCCCACCTGGGAGCCATGGCTACACCTTC
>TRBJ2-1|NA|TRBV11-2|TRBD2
CGSSYPETSDSNEQFF
TGTGGCAGCAGCTACCCCGAGACTAGCGATAGCAATGAGCAGTTCTTC
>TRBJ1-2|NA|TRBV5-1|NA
CASSYMVDYGYTF
TGCGCCAGCAGCTACATGGTGGACTATGGCTACACCTTC
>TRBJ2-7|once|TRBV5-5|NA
CDSSFGLSHEQYF
TGTGACAGCAGCTTCGGACTCTCCCACGAGCAGTACTTC
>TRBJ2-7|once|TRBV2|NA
CASSYQNHEQYF
TGTGCCAGCAGTTACCAGAACCACGAGCAGTACTTC